These 20 T cell receptor beta chains were all obtained from the same sample, sequenced in a study of early T cells in non-severe SARS-CoV-2 infection. MiXCR was run by TCRdb on the 5' RACE reads, yielding one entry per CDR3 protein. This sample carries around 58,000 distinct CDR3 sequences, roughly 8.2% of them seen once, and the ten largest clones take over 9.5%. This specimen consisted of whole blood, obtained at baseline. The receptors come from an adult who was a healthcare worker with PCR-confirmed SARS-CoV-2 infection or an uninfected control (not recorded which).

The V call is TRBV20-1, the J call TRBJ2-2; perhaps TRBD1 as D (5 bases). Per the germline V gene, CDR1 is DFQATT and CDR2 is SNEGSKA (reference sequence). Deletions cut 3 bases from V and 6 bases from J, with 8 bases between. The CDR3 is 12 amino acids. The CDR3 reads CSASPGPGELFF. For the CDR3, the DNA is TGCAGTGCTAGTCCAGGGCCCGGGGAGCTGTTTTTT.

The chain recombines TRBV12-3 or TRBV12-4 with TRBJ1-4; D is possibly TRBD1 (5 bases). The CDR3 length is 15 residues. V was clipped by 5 bases and J by 4 bases, with 14 bases between them. The CDR3 coding sequence is TGTGCCAGCAGTCTAGAAGTAGGGGATAATGAAAAACTGTTTTTT. Residues: CASSLEVGDNEKLFF.

V gene TRBV28 combines with J gene TRBJ2-1; 14 bases agree with TRBD2. Per the germline V gene, CDR1 is MDHEN and CDR2 is SYDVKM. This CDR3 spans 19 amino acids. After removal of 1 base from V and 8 bases from J, the junction contained 13 bases not matched to a gene. The DNA for the CDR3 is TGTGCCAGCAGTTTATTTCGGGGCCCGACTAGCGGGAGGGGATATGAGCAGTTCTTC. Translating it yields CASSLFRGPTSGRGYEQFF.

The J gene is TRBJ1-4, the V gene TRBV29-1; D not resolved. The CDR3 spans 12 residues. Germline CDR1 is SQVTM and CDR2 is ANQGSEA. V was shortened by 4 bases and J by 8 bases, with 11 bases between the two germline ends. CDR3 amino acids: CSVGETKEKLFF. The CDR3 DNA sequence: TGCAGCGTTGGGGAGACAAAGGAAAAACTGTTTTTT.

In this sample, this clonotype turned up many times. The chain recombines TRBV12-3 or TRBV12-4 with TRBJ2-3; D is unclear. Trimming removed 3 bases at V and 1 base at J, with 8 bases between. The CDR3 consists of 14 residues. CDR3 nucleotides: TGTGCCAGCAGTTTTAGTCAGGGCACAGATACGCAGTATTTT. It codes for CASSFSQGTDTQYF.

This clonotype appeared a few times. The chain combines TRBV12-3 or TRBV12-4 with TRBJ2-3; D is unresolved. V was pared by 6 bases and J by 0 bases, with 4 bases between. This CDR3 spans 12 amino acids. The chain's CDR3 is CASRDSTDTQYF. The CDR3 bases are TGTGCCAGCAGGGACAGCACAGATACGCAGTATTTT.

This clonotype was observed a few times. One end of the junction fails to match germline, which may point to a read error. The chain combines TRBV27 with TRBJ1-1; TRBD1 matches at 9 bases. The CDR3 spans 15 residues. CDR1 is MNHEY and CDR2 is SMNVEV in the germline V gene (reference sequence). The DNA for the CDR3 is TGTGCCAGCAGTTTATCTCGCTATGACGGACAGGGGTCCTTATTT. It encodes CASSLSRYDGQGSLF.

The CDR3 spells CAWSVGTSKSETQYF. The CDR3 DNA follows: TGTGCCTGGAGTGTAGGGACTAGTAAGTCCGAGACCCAGTACTTC. The chain combines TRBV30 with TRBJ2-5; 8 positions agree with TRBD2. J lost 5 bases, V lost 0 bases, and 8 bases had no gene match. The CDR3 covers 15 residues. Germline V gene data show CDR1 as GTSNPN and CDR2 as SVGIG (reference sequence).

V gene TRBV20-1 combines with J gene TRBJ2-7; 9 bases match TRBD1. This CDR3 contains 14 residues. J was trimmed by 7 bases and V by 4 bases; bases with no gene match: 11. Looked up from germline, CDR1 is DFQATT and CDR2 is SNEGSKA (reference sequence). CDR3 protein: CSANKGQGLGEQYF. CDR3 sequence (DNA): TGCAGTGCTAACAAGGGACAGGGCCTTGGTGAGCAGTACTTC.

This clonotype showed up many times. The chain carries TRBV10-3 and TRBJ2-2, with 7 positions matching TRBD2. There are 14 residues in the CDR3. Looked up from germline, CDR1 is ENHRY and CDR2 is SYGVKD. Trimming removed 7 bases from V and 6 bases from J; junction bases left unmatched: 8. This chain's CDR3 is CAITPGLNSGELFF. The CDR3 nucleotides read TGTGCCATCACCCCGGGACTAAACTCCGGGGAGCTGTTTTTT.

This rearrangement joins TRBV12-3 or TRBV12-4 to TRBJ2-3; 7 bases line up with TRBD2. Unmatched junction bases numbered 8, after V lost 5 bases and J lost 3 bases. The CDR3 spans 15 residues. The CDR3: CASSRGRMGTDTQYF. In nucleotides, the CDR3 is TGTGCCAGCAGTCGCGGGAGAATGGGGACAGATACGCAGTATTTT.

The V and J genes are TRBV20-1 and TRBJ1-1, with 8 bases identical to TRBD1. V shed 2 bases, J shed 5 bases, and the junction held 7 bases outside the gene matches. Germline CDR1 DFQATT, CDR2 SNEGSKA (reference sequence). This CDR3 has 14 amino acids. The CDR3 bases are TGCAGTGCTAGACCATCGACAGGGGATACTGAAGCTTTCTTT. This translates into CSARPSTGDTEAFF.

This clonotype was seen a few times. This chain connects TRBV7-9 to TRBJ2-3; D uncertain. CDR1 and CDR2 from the germline V gene are SEHNR and FQNEAQ (reference sequence). V dropped 8 bases and J dropped 4 bases, with 13 bases sitting between them. The CDR3 runs to 13 residues. The CDR3 sequence: CASRNGSPDTQYF. The CDR3 coding sequence is TGTGCCAGCCGGAACGGCTCCCCAGATACGCAGTATTTT.

The chain recombines TRBV20-1 with TRBJ2-7, with 8 bases lining up with TRBD1. V lost 3 bases to trimming and J lost 5 bases; unmatched junction nucleotides: 6. This CDR3 comprises 13 residues. In germline, CDR1 is DFQATT, CDR2 SNEGSKA (reference sequence). CDR3 sequence: CSARRQGSHEQYF. The CDR3 nucleotides read TGCAGTGCTAGGAGACAGGGGTCTCACGAGCAGTACTTC.

This clonotype has a handful of counts. The chain has TRBV5-4 and TRBJ2-3, with 8 bases lining up with TRBD1. J gave up 2 bases and V 4 bases, and 9 bases lay outside the gene matches. The CDR3 contains 16 residues. From germline, CDR1 is SGHNT and CDR2 YYREEE (reference sequence). CDR3 region: CASSPGTGGDTDTQYF. The CDR3 DNA sequence: TGTGCCAGCAGCCCGGGGACAGGTGGGGACACAGATACGCAGTATTTT.

This clonotype has ten or more counts. The chain combines TRBV28 with TRBJ2-2, with TRBD1 as a possible D gene (5 bases). The CDR3 is 13 residues long. CDR1 and CDR2 from the germline V gene are MDHEN and SYDVKM. Trimming removed 5 bases from V and 7 bases from J, with 11 bases in between. The chain's CDR3 is CASSPIRGGELFF. CDR3 DNA: TGTGCCAGCAGTCCCATAAGGGGCGGGGAGCTGTTTTTT. The variable domain in full, with the rest retrieved from reference TRBV28 and TRBJ2-2, is DVKVTQSSRYLVKRTGEKVFLECVQDMDHENMFWYRQDPGLGLRLIYFSYDVKMKEKGDIPEGYSVSREKKERFSLILESASTNQTSMYLCASSPIRGGELFFGEGSRLTVL.

This clonotype came up a few times. This chain uses TRBV7-9 with TRBJ2-1; 12 bases align to TRBD2. This CDR3 spans 13 amino acids. CDR1 and CDR2 (germline): SEHNR, FQNEAQ (reference sequence). The J segment lost 10 bases and the V segment lost 5 bases, leaving 3 bases of the junction unmatched. CDR3 in amino acids: CASSATSGREQFF. CDR3 coding DNA: TGTGCCAGCAGCGCGACTAGCGGGAGAGAGCAGTTCTTC.

CDR3 sequence: CSARQREGRYEQYF. CDR3 nucleotides: TGCAGTGCTAGGCAGCGGGAGGGTAGGTACGAGCAGTACTTC. This chain joins TRBV20-1 and TRBJ2-7, with TRBD2 matching 10 bases. This CDR3 is built from 14 residues. J lost 4 bases, V lost 3 bases, and 6 bases had no gene match. Germline assignment: CDR1 DFQATT and CDR2 SNEGSKA (reference sequence).

This clonotype showed up just once. V gene TRBV28 combines with J gene TRBJ2-4; the match to TRBD2 covers 12 bases. The J segment lost 7 bases and the V segment lost 3 bases, leaving 4 bases of the junction unmatched. This CDR3 is 15 amino acids long. Looked up from germline, CDR1 is MDHEN and CDR2 is SYDVKM. The CDR3 coding sequence is TGTGCCAGCAGTTTGTGGACTAGCGGGGTTAACATTCAGTACTTC. It codes for CASSLWTSGVNIQYF.

Only a few counts were recorded for this clonotype. The chain joins TRBV7-9 to TRBJ2-3, with 9 bases fitting TRBD2. The CDR3 is 16 residues long. Germline CDR1 and CDR2: SEHNR and FQNEAQ (reference sequence). Losses at the gene ends were 5 bases for V and 2 bases for J; bases not matched to a gene: 8. The CDR3 loop is CASSPPTSGNTDTQYF. In DNA, the CDR3 is TGTGCCAGCAGCCCTCCGACTAGCGGAAACACAGATACGCAGTATTTT.